These 16 T cell receptor beta chains originate from one sample sequenced in a study of T cells in Graves' hyperthyroidism and ophthalmopathy. Template material for amplifying TCR beta CDR3 regions consisted of RNA transcripts. First-round RT-PCR targeting the TCR CDR3 was performed with the HTBI primer set. TCRdb ran MiXCR on the multiplex PCR reads and lists one entry per CDR3 protein. The sample carries roughly 500,000 distinct CDR3 sequences, approximately 25% recorded once. Sequenced input: blood. Receptor source: a woman in her 30s with Graves' ophthalmopathy.

This clonotype was seen ten or more times. This chain uses TRBV7-2 with TRBJ2-7; no clear D gene. The V end was cut by 1 base, the J end by 3 bases, with 7 bases between. This CDR3 region has 13 residues. Looked up from germline, CDR1 is SGHTA and CDR2 is FQGNSA. The CDR3 coding sequence is TGTGCCAGCAGCTTAGACCGCTTCTACGAGCAGTACTTC. This codes for CASSLDRFYEQYF.

The chain is built from TRBV6-2 or TRBV6-3 and TRBJ1-3, with a weak D call TRBD1 (6 bases). This CDR3 region has 15 residues. The germline V and J ends were trimmed by 7 bases and 0 bases, with 13 bases remaining between them. CDR1 and CDR2 (germline): MNHEY, SVGEGT. In nucleotides, the CDR3 is TGTGCCAGCACCACGGGACACCTCTCTGGAAACACCATATATTTT. Translated: CASTTGHLSGNTIYF.

The V and J genes are TRBV6-5 and TRBJ2-7; D is uncertain. The V gene's germline CDR1 is MNHEY and CDR2 SVGAGI. This CDR3 contains 16 residues. V lost 0 bases and J 2 bases, leaving 14 bases between the germline ends. The CDR3 DNA reads TGTGCCAGCAGTTACTCAGGGCAGCCGTACCCCTACGAGCAGTACTTC. Encoded protein: CASSYSGQPYPYEQYF.

Comments on this clonotype: It may be a read error: a sequence one base away is much more abundant. This rearrangement joins TRBV19 to TRBJ1-5, with 10 bases lining up with TRBD1. In germline, CDR1 is LNHDA, CDR2 SQIVND (reference sequence). The CDR3 contains 16 residues. Here the CDR3 DNA reads TGTGCCAGTAGTGCCGGGACAGGGGATCACAATCAGCCCCAGCAGTTT. As protein: CASSAGTGDHNQPQQF.

This clonotype has more than one count but fewer than ten. The chain carries TRBV14 and TRBJ1-5; D might be TRBD1 (5 bases). CDR3 length equals 14 residues. V was cut by 4 bases and J by 10 bases, with 17 bases left in between. Germline CDR1 reads SGHDN; CDR2 reads FVKESK. The CDR3 loop reads CASSLTGPQGPQHF. CDR3 bases: TGTGCCAGCAGCCTGACCGGGCCCCAGGGCCCCCAGCATTTT.

This clonotype has a count of ten or more. This rearrangement joins TRBV29-1 to TRBJ1-1; D is perhaps TRBD1 (5 bases). The CDR3 extends over 11 amino acids. Trimming removed 3 bases at V and 12 bases at J, with 14 bases between. Germline-derived CDR1 and CDR2 are SQVTM and ANQGSEA. The CDR3 reads CSVDFSGTPFF. The CDR3 DNA reads TGCAGCGTTGATTTTTCCGGGACCCCTTTCTTT.

This clonotype was recorded many times. The gene calls are TRBV20-1 and TRBJ1-2; D remains unclear. The germline V and J ends were trimmed by 0 bases and 3 bases, with 11 bases remaining between them. The CDR3 covers 14 residues. CDR1 is DFQATT, CDR2 SNEGSKA, per germline (reference sequence). CDR3 in amino acids: CSARDLSRDYGYTF. The DNA for the CDR3 is TGCAGTGCTAGAGATCTCTCAAGAGACTATGGCTACACCTTC.

The chain joins TRBV2 to TRBJ1-3, with 7 bases lining up with TRBD1. CDR3 length: 15 amino acids. Germline V gives CDR1 SNHLY, CDR2 FYNNEI. V gave up 6 bases and J gave up 1 base; unmatched junction bases: 6. The CDR3 coding sequence is TGTGCCAGCAGCCCCTACAGGGGTTCTGGAAACACCATATATTTT. Translation gives CASSPYRGSGNTIYF. Supplemented by reference TRBV2 and TRBJ1-3, the full variable domain reads EPEVTQTPSHQVTQMGQEVILRCVPISNHLYFYWYRQILGQKVEFLVSFYNNEISEKSEIFDDQFSVERPDGSNFTLKIRSTKLEDSAMYFCASSPYRGSGNTIYFGEGSWLTVV.

This clonotype was seen at least ten times. This chain uses TRBV12-3 or TRBV12-4 with TRBJ1-1; D gene ambiguous. This CDR3 is built from 14 residues. V was shortened by 6 bases and J by 1 base, with 12 bases between the two germline ends. The CDR3 region is CASSPDVKNTEAFF. The CDR3 coding sequence is TGTGCCAGCAGCCCCGACGTGAAGAACACTGAAGCTTTCTTT.

This clonotype was seen at least ten times. This chain links TRBV19 with TRBJ1-1, with D tentatively TRBD1 (6 bases). Trimming shortened V by 3 bases and J by 5 bases, and 13 bases separated the two germline ends. The germline V gene encodes CDR1 LNHDA and CDR2 SQIVND (reference sequence). The CDR3 sequence is 14 residues long. The CDR3 coding sequence is TGTGCCAGTAGTATGAAAAATGACAGGACTGAAGCTTTCTTT. Translated: CASSMKNDRTEAFF.

This clonotype appeared many times. The chain couples TRBV6-1 to TRBJ2-5; 8 nucleotides align to TRBD1. The junction had 9 bases not matched to a gene; V was cut back by 6 bases and J by 3 bases. The germline gives CDR1 MNHNS, CDR2 SASEGT. This CDR3 is 15 amino acids long. Written as DNA, the CDR3 is TGTGCCAGCAGCTGGACAGGGACAACCGAAGAGACCCAGTACTTC. Its protein is CASSWTGTTEETQYF.

There are a few counts of this clonotype. The chain has TRBV14 and TRBJ2-7; the D is unclear. Trimming pared 4 bases from V and 1 base from J, leaving 11 bases between. The germline CDR1 and CDR2 sequences are SGHDN and FVKESK. This CDR3 has 14 residues. The CDR3 coding sequence is TGTGCCAGCAGCCGCCAGGCTGAGTCCTACGAGCAGTACTTC. This sequence encodes CASSRQAESYEQYF.

The CDR3 sequence: CASSLRWGQHYEQYF. In nucleotides, the CDR3 is TGTGCCAGCAGCCTAAGGTGGGGTCAACACTACGAGCAGTACTTC. The V and J genes are TRBV12-3 or TRBV12-4 and TRBJ2-7; D call uncertain. This CDR3 is built from 15 residues. Trimming shortened V by 6 bases and J by 3 bases, and 18 bases separated the two germline ends.

The J gene is TRBJ2-7, the V gene TRBV12-3 or TRBV12-4; D uncertain. V gave up 6 bases and J gave up 3 bases, with 12 bases separating them. CDR3 length equals 13 residues. DNA of the CDR3: TGTGCCAGCAGCTCGGACCACTTCTACGAGCAGTACTTC. Protein sequence: CASSSDHFYEQYF.

This clonotype was detected many times. V gene TRBV5-1 combines with J gene TRBJ1-1; no firm D call. The ends were cut back, 2 bases at V and 2 bases at J, with 7 bases in the middle. The CDR3 is 13 residues long. CDR1 SGHRS and CDR2 YFSETQ come from the germline V gene. The CDR3 here is CASSLMDNTEAFF. Written as DNA, the CDR3 is TGCGCCAGCAGCTTAATGGATAACACTGAAGCTTTCTTT.

There are many counts of this clonotype. This rearrangement joins TRBV10-3 to TRBJ1-1, with D unresolved. V was clipped by 8 bases and J by 1 base, with 11 bases between them. This CDR3 has 13 residues. CDR1 is ENHRY, CDR2 SYGVKD, per germline. CDR3 sequence: CAISYRPNTEAFF. The CDR3 nucleotides read TGTGCCATCTCTTACAGACCGAACACTGAAGCTTTCTTT.